This TCR beta chain originates from a study of blood T cell repertoires in COVID-19 (TCRdb year 2020). Background for the entire study: Samples covering the acute and convalescent phases of COVID-19 were provided by collaborators in the United States, Italy and Spain. The material from the prospective study consisted of cDNA or gDNA derived from T cells, B-cell-depleted T cells, or PBMCs. The dataset comprised deeply sampled blood TCRbeta repertoires from subjects exposed to, actively infected with, or recovered from COVID-19. The repertoires were released in a freely available public database intended as a resource for research on the immune response to SARS-CoV-2. The samples were drawn from two sources: the first 160 participants of the ongoing ImmuneRACE study, and 1,000 to 1,500 subjects contributed by 6 global collaborators. Sample metadata almost always included a de-identified subject ID, COVID-19 status, age in years and sex. Where HLA class I and class II types were available, the types were taken from metadata supplied by the sample provider, not from assay-based typing.

Collaborating institutions collected whole blood in K2EDTA tubes following their own protocols. For TCRbeta analysis, collaborator samples were shipped as frozen whole blood, as isolated PBMCs, or as DNA extracted from either sample type. What the study reported, not specific to this receptor: Clinical and demographic metadata were provided uncurated, with the amount varying by source and participant.

V lost 10 bases and J lost 3 bases, and the count of bases not matched to a germline gene is 5. The CDR3, from cysteine to phenylalanine, totals 13 residues. Just CDR3 DNA is preserved here, 39 bases in frame from base 1. Looking up the germline V gene (reference sequence) yields CDR1 LNHDA and CDR2 SQIVND. TCRbeta CDR3 regions were amplified from genomic DNA using the immunoSEQ Assay, a bias-controlled multiplex PCR. The original pipeline was this. Nucleated cell counts per sample were estimated from amplification of reference gene primers within the assay. To quantify the absolute abundance of each unique TCRbeta CDR3 rearrangement, sequence reads were collapsed and filtered. For each sample, productive Simpson clonality was calculated by taking the square root of Simpson's diversity index across productive rearrangements. In TCRdb, the immuneACCESS table is reduced to in-frame sequences with V and J assigned. These tables do not hold every clone; where another copy was compared, an unresolved V gene accounts for under half, and the others remain unexplained. V and J calls plus clone size are reproduced from that table; the DNA served to infer D and trimming. This sample has 140,000 or so clones in its table, and 76% of those were observed once. The ten top clones hold about 4% of the sample.

This clone was seen once. Its antigen has not been determined. No base qualities exist here, and no much larger clone lies one base off it. This chain is built from TRBV19 and TRBJ1-5; 8 bases in between match TRBD1. This clonotype was sampled from a man between 60 and 75 years old with acute or convalescent COVID-19. Sample: peripheral blood. The CDR3 protein is CATDRGYNQPQHF. Here is the DNA: TGTGCCACAGACAGGGGCTACAATCAGCCCCAGCATTTT.